This T cell receptor (beta chain) was captured in a study of T cells after yellow fever vaccination. This clonotype was seen many times. Its matching antigen is unknown. Whole-study findings and limits: It was the secondary response that reached its peak faster, day 5 versus 15, but it was weaker. Shared CD4/CD8 clonotypes were a small share, likely from convergent recombination. In post-booster samples, most primary-vaccination clones reappeared (about 96% CD4, nearly 90% CD8).

Germline CDR1 is MDHEN and CDR2 is SYDVKM. CDR3 length equals 15 residues. Trimming removed 10 bases at V and 0 bases at J, with 13 bases between. 5'RACE template switching added a universal primer site and UMIs to TCR cDNA. MiXCR, run by TCRdb on the 5' RACE reads, gives a single entry per CDR3 protein. This sample has some 160,000 distinct CDR3 sequences, with 9.3% found just once. This chain joins TRBV28 and TRBJ2-6; D is perhaps TRBD2 (5 bases). The TCR originated in a man in his late teens or twenties who received the YFV17D yellow fever vaccine. Material: CD8+ T cells sorted from PBMCs, obtained 45 days after the yellow fever booster vaccination. The CDR3 coding sequence is TGTGCCACCTCTGGACGGGACTCTGGGGCCAACGTCCTGACTTTC. Its translation: CATSGRDSGANVLTF.